This TCR beta chain was sequenced in a study of Graves' ophthalmopathy and Graves' hyperthyroidism. Points from the study as a whole: A roughly 80% specificity and 85% to 90% sensitivity were achieved by a 13-signature model that separated ophthalmopathy from stable hyperthyroidism.

This clonotype was picked up many times. Its antigen is as yet unknown. Amplification of the TCR beta CDR3 regions used RNA transcripts (as template). First-round RT-PCR with HTBI primers preceded a second-round multiplex PCR. TCRdb itself ran the multiplex PCR reads through MiXCR, one entry per CDR3 protein. Of approximately 500,000 distinct CDR3 sequences in the sample, 13% to 15% were seen once. CDR1 DFQATT and CDR2 SNEGSKA come from the germline V gene (reference sequence). The CDR3 loop spans 12 amino acids. V gave up 3 bases and J gave up 5 bases, with 10 bases separating them. V and J are TRBV20-1 and TRBJ1-2; D is possibly TRBD1 (5 bases). The sample was blood. The TCR comes from a young woman with Graves' ophthalmopathy. The CDR3 loop reads CSASARGYGYTF. For the CDR3, the DNA is TGCAGTGCTAGCGCCCGGGGGTATGGCTACACCTTC.